These 30 T cell receptor beta chains were all obtained from the same sample, sequenced in a study of regulatory T cells in long-lasting Graves disease. Time point: persistent/refractory GD, antithyroid drugs over 5 years with positive TRAb. Making the TCR library involved RNA that had been extracted from PBMCs. According to the study, TCR beta libraries were built with iRepertoire HTBI primers and CDR3-region Arm-PCR. One entry per CDR3 protein results from TCRdb running MiXCR on the multiplex PCR reads. Of about 290,000 distinct CDR3 sequences detected, around 20% appear once; the ten largest clones hold approximately 53%. Sample: peripheral blood mononuclear cells (PBMCs), taken when the disease was refractory, from a patient treated with antithyroid drugs. The receptors shown here come from a female donor with Graves disease.

The chain employs TRBV7-6 and TRBJ2-2, with 8 bases matching TRBD1. V gave up 4 bases and J gave up 4 bases; unmatched junction bases: 5. CDR1 is SGHVS, CDR2 FNYEAQ, per germline. The CDR3 extends over 15 amino acids. CDR3 nucleotide sequence: TGTGCCAGCAGCTACGACAGGGGCGGCACCGGGGAGCTGTTTTTT. Translation: CASSYDRGGTGELFF.

This clonotype was picked up many times. The CDR3 DNA is TGTGCCAGCAGCGGACAGTCGCTGAGCACTGAAGCTTTCTTT. This codes for CASSGQSLSTEAFF. This sequence joins TRBV28 and TRBJ1-1, with a possible D match to TRBD1 (6 bases). The CDR3 contains 14 residues. Germline V lookup: CDR1 MDHEN, CDR2 SYDVKM. The V end was cut by 6 bases, the J end by 4 bases, with 15 bases between.

This clonotype was picked up a small number of times. This chain joins TRBV27 and TRBJ1-5, with D possibly TRBD1 on 5 matching bases. This CDR3 is built from 14 residues. CDR1 MNHEY and CDR2 SMNVEV come from the germline V gene (reference sequence). V lost 6 bases, J lost 2 bases, and 11 bases lay in between. The CDR3 loop is CASSVQGGNQPQHF. CDR3 DNA sequence: TGTGCCAGCAGCGTTCAGGGTGGCAATCAGCCCCAGCATTTT.

This clonotype was found many times. The CDR3, as DNA: TGTGCCATCTTAAAGTCTAGCGAGTACGAGCAGTACTTC. It is translated as CAILKSSEYEQYF. This chain joins TRBV10-3 and TRBJ2-7; TRBD2 might be the D (6 bases). V dropped 8 bases and J dropped 4 bases, with 15 bases sitting between them. The germline gives CDR1 ENHRY, CDR2 SYGVKD. This CDR3 contains 13 residues.

Ten or more counts support this clonotype. At one boundary the junction diverges from the germline segment, which might be a read error. V usage is TRBV5-1 and J usage is TRBJ1-2; D call uncertain. The CDR3 extends over 13 amino acids. Germline CDR1 reads SGHRS; CDR2 reads YFSETQ. CDR3 region: CASSLAGNYGYTF. In DNA form, the CDR3 reads TGTGCCAGCAGCTTGGCAGGCAACTATGGCTACACCTTC.

The V call is TRBV7-8, the J call TRBJ2-2, with 12 bases that match TRBD2. Germline V CDR1 and CDR2: SGHVS, FQNEAQ. The CDR3 length is 17 residues. V lost 2 bases to trimming and J lost 7 bases; unmatched junction nucleotides: 8. The CDR3 here is CASSLPSGRAGIGELFF. The CDR3 DNA reads TGTGCCAGCAGCTTACCTAGCGGGAGGGCGGGAATCGGGGAGCTGTTTTTT.

This clonotype was recorded at least ten times. This rearrangement joins TRBV6-5 to TRBJ1-2; 10 positions match TRBD1. Germline lookup yields CDR1 MNHEY and CDR2 SVGAGI. CDR3 length: 16 amino acids. The trim removed 0 bases at V and 6 bases at J, leaving 7 bases unmatched. CDR3 DNA sequence: TGTGCCAGCAGTTACTCGACAGGGGGCGGGAAGGATGGCTACACCTTC. Its protein product is CASSYSTGGGKDGYTF.

V and J are TRBV7-9 and TRBJ2-2, with TRBD1 as a possible D gene (6 bases). Trimming stripped 3 bases from V and 6 bases from J, with 8 bases between. The germline V gene encodes CDR1 SEHNR and CDR2 FQNEAQ (reference sequence). The CDR3 consists of 13 residues. DNA of the CDR3: TGTGCCAGCAGCTTTACAGGGCCCGGGGAGCTGTTTTTT. It yields the protein CASSFTGPGELFF.

This sequence joins TRBV4-2 and TRBJ1-5; TRBD1 might be the D (6 bases). Germline V gene sequence: CDR1 LGHNA, CDR2 YNFKEQ. This CDR3 spans 17 amino acids. Trimming left V 0 bases short and J 1 base short, with 13 bases between. The CDR3 here is CASSQEVGGLSNQPQHF. In DNA form, the CDR3 reads TGTGCCAGCAGCCAAGAAGTGGGGGGCTTGAGCAATCAGCCCCAGCATTTT.

In this sample, this clonotype turned up many times. The chain links TRBV2 to TRBJ2-5, with 7 bases identical to TRBD2. V lost 4 bases to trimming and J lost 1 base; unmatched junction nucleotides: 6. The CDR3 length is 15 residues. Germline lookup yields CDR1 SNHLY and CDR2 FYNNEI. The DNA for the CDR3 is TGTGCCAGCAGTGGGGCTAGCGGACCCCAAGAGACCCAGTACTTC. Protein: CASSGASGPQETQYF.

In its sample, this clonotype was seen many times. The genes are TRBV10-2 and TRBJ1-1; D unclear. This CDR3 is built from 14 residues. V was clipped by 6 bases and J by 5 bases, with 16 bases between them. CDR1 and CDR2 (germline): WSHSY, SAAADI. The CDR3 DNA follows: TGCGCCAGCAGGGGGTTGACGGGAGGGACTGAAGCTTTCTTT. Encoded protein: CASRGLTGGTEAFF.

This clonotype was seen more than once but under ten times. The gene calls are TRBV5-6 and TRBJ1-1; tentative D call: TRBD1 (6 bases). The CDR3 loop spans 13 amino acids. The ends were cut back, 6 bases at V and 5 bases at J, with 14 bases in the middle. Germline V gene data show CDR1 as SGHDT and CDR2 as YYEEEE. Here the CDR3 reads CASTWGGRTEAFF. DNA of the CDR3: TGTGCCAGCACCTGGGGGGGGCGAACTGAAGCTTTCTTT.

This clonotype was recorded at least ten times. The V gene is TRBV30, the J gene TRBJ2-7; D may match TRBD1 or TRBD2 (6 bases each). The CDR3 has 14 residues. Deletions cut 3 bases from V and 4 bases from J, with 16 bases between. CDR1 is GTSNPN, CDR2 SVGIG, per germline (reference sequence). The CDR3: CAWRGGGTWYEQYF. In DNA form, the CDR3 reads TGTGCCTGGAGAGGTGGCGGGACATGGTACGAGCAGTACTTC.

This chain links TRBV28 with TRBJ1-2; no clear D gene. The CDR3 length is 12 residues. Germline V gene lookup returns CDR1 MDHEN and CDR2 SYDVKM. The V gene lost 7 bases and the J gene lost 4 bases, with 10 bases spanning the gap. The CDR3 reads CASKEDLYGYTF. CDR3 sequence (DNA): TGTGCCAGCAAGGAGGACCTCTATGGCTACACCTTC.

This clonotype was found many times. V is TRBV7-2 and J is TRBJ2-7; no firm D call. The CDR3 consists of 14 residues. V was shortened by 3 bases and J by 0 bases, with 9 bases between the two germline ends. Germline values: CDR1 SGHTA, CDR2 FQGNSA. The CDR3: CASSFPPRSYEQYF. In DNA form, the CDR3 reads TGTGCCAGCAGCTTCCCCCCTCGCTCCTACGAGCAGTACTTC. The full variable domain, rest sourced from reference TRBV7-2 and TRBJ2-7, is GAGVSQSPSNKVTEKGKDVELRCDPISGHTALYWYRQSLGQGLEFLIYFQGNSAPDKSGLPSDRFSAERTGGSVSTLTIQRTQQEDSAVYLCASSFPPRSYEQYFGPGTRLTVT.

This clonotype was recorded many times. V and J are TRBV28 and TRBJ2-2, with TRBD1 as a possible D gene (5 bases). Deletions cut 10 bases from V and 6 bases from J, with 27 bases between. Germline V lookup: CDR1 MDHEN, CDR2 SYDVKM. CDR3 size: 17 residues. For the CDR3, the DNA is TGTGCCACCCAACCCCTCACAGGTTTAGTTTTCCCCGGGGAGCTGTTTTTT. Translated, it gives CATQPLTGLVFPGELFF.

This clonotype has only a few counts. The V and J genes are TRBV19 and TRBJ2-7, with TRBD2 matching 8 bases. Germline lookup yields CDR1 LNHDA and CDR2 SQIVND (reference sequence). The V and J ends lost 5 bases and 2 bases, in that order; junction bases with no gene match: 5. This CDR3 is built from 14 residues. The CDR3 DNA sequence: TGTGCCAGTAGTTTCAGCGGGGGAACCTACGAGCAGTACTTC. Encoded protein: CASSFSGGTYEQYF.

The sample holds a few counts of this clonotype. V gene TRBV10-3 combines with J gene TRBJ2-5, with TRBD2 matching 8 bases. Losses at the gene ends were 0 bases for V and 1 base for J; bases not matched to a gene: 25. Germline CDR1 is ENHRY and CDR2 is SYGVKD. The CDR3 consists of 23 residues. CDR3 protein: CAISESFGRTDKKAGATQETQYF. Written as DNA, the CDR3 is TGTGCCATCAGTGAGTCGTTCGGCCGTACCGATAAAAAAGCGGGAGCCACCCAAGAGACCCAGTACTTC.

This clonotype was counted between two and nine times. The chain uses TRBV28 and TRBJ2-5, with 14 bases fitting TRBD2. After removal of 9 bases from V and 1 base from J, the junction contained 7 bases not matched to a gene. CDR3 size: 16 residues. Germline loops: CDR1 MDHEN, CDR2 SYDVKM. Here the CDR3 DNA reads TGTGCCAGTATGGGACTAGCGGGAGTCCGCCAAGAGACCCAGTACTTC. It encodes CASMGLAGVRQETQYF. The full variable domain, its missing parts supplied by reference TRBV28 and TRBJ2-5, is DVKVTQSSRYLVKRTGEKVFLECVQDMDHENMFWYRQDPGLGLRLIYFSYDVKMKEKGDIPEGYSVSREKKERFSLILESASTNQTSMYLCASMGLAGVRQETQYFGPGTRLLVL.

This clonotype was observed many times. The chain recombines TRBV30 with TRBJ2-2, with D perhaps matching TRBD1 (6 bases). The length of the CDR3 is 15 residues. V gave up 2 bases and J gave up 0 bases, with 10 bases separating them. CDR1 is GTSNPN and CDR2 is SVGIG in the germline V gene (reference sequence). CDR3: CAWSKDRSNTGELFF. The CDR3 DNA reads as TGTGCCTGGAGTAAGGACAGATCGAACACCGGGGAGCTGTTTTTT.

This clonotype was seen ten or more times. The V and J genes are TRBV15 and TRBJ2-5, with D unclear. Trimming took off 3 bases at V and 0 bases at J, with 8 bases between the two ends. The CDR3 is 14 amino acids. From germline, CDR1 is LNHNV and CDR2 YYDKDF (reference sequence). This CDR3 is CATSSSGYQETQYF. The CDR3 bases are TGTGCCACCAGCAGTAGTGGATACCAAGAGACCCAGTACTTC.

This clonotype came up many times. The chain employs TRBV11-2 and TRBJ2-7; D perhaps matches TRBD2 (6 bases). Germline CDR1 SGHAT, CDR2 FQNNGV. V dropped 0 bases and J dropped 2 bases, with 8 bases sitting between them. The CDR3 covers 14 residues. The CDR3 spells CASSLEGGTYEQYF. CDR3 sequence (DNA): TGTGCCAGCAGCTTAGAGGGCGGGACCTACGAGCAGTACTTC. Together with reference TRBV11-2 and TRBJ2-7, the CDR3 gives the full variable domain: EAGVAQSPRYKIIEKRQSVAFWCNPISGHATLYWYQQILGQGPKLLIQFQNNGVVDDSQLPKDRFSAERLKGVDSTLKIQPAKLEDSAVYLCASSLEGGTYEQYFGPGTRLTVT.

This clonotype was counted ten times or more. The chain couples TRBV28 to TRBJ2-6; D assignment may be TRBD1 or TRBD2 (5 bases each). Looked up from germline, CDR1 is MDHEN and CDR2 is SYDVKM. The CDR3 spans 17 residues. Trimming cost V 4 bases and J 0 bases, with 13 bases left between them. The CDR3 region has the DNA TGTGCCAGCAGTTCATGGGGGTCCCACTCTGGGGCCAACGTCCTGACTTTC. Translation gives CASSSWGSHSGANVLTF.

This clonotype was seen at least ten times. The chain recombines TRBV5-6 with TRBJ1-2, with a tentative D call TRBD1 (5 bases). V shed 1 base and J shed 4 bases, with 17 bases lying between them. The CDR3 consists of 16 residues. Germline V gene data show CDR1 as SGHDT and CDR2 as YYEEEE. The CDR3 is CASSLRSGTAFYGYTF. CDR3 sequence (DNA): TGTGCCAGCAGCTTGCGGTCAGGGACGGCCTTCTATGGCTACACCTTC.

This clonotype was found a few times. This sequence joins TRBV6-2 or TRBV6-3 and TRBJ2-7; D is uncertain. CDR1 is MNHEY, CDR2 SVGEGT, per germline. Trimming left V 0 bases short and J 2 bases short, with 20 bases between. CDR3 length: 18 amino acids. This CDR3 is CASSYSARKRLETYEQYF. CDR3 DNA sequence: TGTGCCAGCAGTTACTCGGCCCGTAAAAGGCTAGAAACCTACGAGCAGTACTTC.

This clonotype has at least ten counts. The V gene is TRBV30, the J gene TRBJ1-1, with D hard to call. CDR3 size: 15 residues. The germline V gene encodes CDR1 GTSNPN and CDR2 SVGIG (reference sequence). V was pared by 2 bases and J by 1 base, with 14 bases between. CDR3 nucleotide sequence: TGTGCCTGGAGTCCCTCGGGGATAGGGAACACTGAAGCTTTCTTT. Translating it yields CAWSPSGIGNTEAFF.

This clonotype was observed many times. The rearrangement links TRBV6-1 to TRBJ2-5, with unresolved D. The CDR3 is 14 amino acids. Trimming took 7 bases from V and 0 from J, leaving 12 bases between them. The germline gives CDR1 MNHNS, CDR2 SASEGT. The CDR3 DNA is TGTGCCAGCAAGGGTACACTTTACCAAGAGACCCAGTACTTC. Encoded protein: CASKGTLYQETQYF.

The V and J genes are TRBV2 and TRBJ2-7; 11 nucleotides match TRBD2. The germline CDR1 and CDR2 sequences are SNHLY and FYNNEI. The CDR3 extends over 15 amino acids. The V gene end was trimmed by 6 bases and the J gene end by 4 bases; junction bases not matched to a gene: 8. CDR3 loop: CASSEYSGREYEQYF. Here the CDR3 DNA reads TGTGCCAGCAGCGAATATAGCGGGAGGGAGTACGAGCAGTACTTC.

The sample holds many counts of this clonotype. J is TRBJ1-2 and V is TRBV24-1; D possibly corresponds to TRBD1 (5 bases). There are 13 residues in the CDR3. V shed 1 base and J shed 6 bases, with 8 bases lying between them. The germline V gene has CDR1 KGHDR and CDR2 SFDVKD. The CDR3 nucleotides are TGTGCCACCAGTGATTTTGGGGGTAATGGCTACACCTTC. Translated, it gives CATSDFGGNGYTF.

This clonotype was picked up many times. The rearrangement links TRBV7-9 to TRBJ2-7, with D perhaps matching TRBD2 (5 bases). Per the germline V gene, CDR1 is SEHNR and CDR2 is FQNEAQ (reference sequence). CDR3 length: 13 residues. Trimming left V 8 bases short and J 0 bases short, with 11 bases between. This CDR3 is CASEAGSSYEQYF. The DNA for the CDR3 is TGTGCCAGCGAGGCGGGTAGCTCCTACGAGCAGTACTTC. Full variable domain (missing parts from reference TRBV7-9 and TRBJ2-7): DTGVSQNPRHKITKRGQNVTFRCDPISEHNRLYWYRQTLGQGPEFLTYFQNEAQLEKSRLLSDRFSAERPKGSFSTLEIQRTEQGDSAMYLCASEAGSSYEQYFGPGTRLTVT.